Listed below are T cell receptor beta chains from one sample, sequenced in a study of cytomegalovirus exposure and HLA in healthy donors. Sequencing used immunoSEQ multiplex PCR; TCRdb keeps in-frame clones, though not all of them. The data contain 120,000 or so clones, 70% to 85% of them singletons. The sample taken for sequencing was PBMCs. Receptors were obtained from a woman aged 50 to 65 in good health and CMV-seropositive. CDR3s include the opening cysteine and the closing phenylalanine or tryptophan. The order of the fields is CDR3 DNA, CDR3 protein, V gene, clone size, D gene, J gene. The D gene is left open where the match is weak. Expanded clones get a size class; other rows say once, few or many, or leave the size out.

TGTGCCAGCAGTGAAGACATGTTGTCCACTGAAGCTTTCTTT | CASSEDMLSTEAFF | TRBV2 | - | - | TRBJ1-1
TGTGCCAGCGAGAAAGAAAAACTGTTTTTT | CASEKEKLFF | TRBV6-5 | - | - | TRBJ1-4
TGTGCCAGCAGCCCGACTAGCGGGGGGTTCACAGATACGCAGTATTTT | CASSPTSGGFTDTQYF | TRBV7-2 | once | TRBD2 | TRBJ2-3
TGTGCCTGGGACAGGGGAAGCACTGAAGCTTTCTTT | CAWDRGSTEAFF | TRBV30 | - | TRBD1 | TRBJ1-1
TGCGCCAGCAGTGACAGGGTAAACACCGGGGAGCTGTTTTTT | CASSDRVNTGELFF | TRBV10-1 | - | - | TRBJ2-2
TGCGCCAGCAGCCAAGCCCCCGGACAGGTAGACACCGGGGAGCTGTTTTTT | CASSQAPGQVDTGELFF | TRBV4-1 | - | TRBD1 | TRBJ2-2
TGTGCCAGCAGCCAACCGGGCTACGAGCAGTACTTC | CASSQPGYEQYF | TRBV27 | - | - | TRBJ2-7
TGCGCCAGCAGCCTCGGACTAGCGGGGGCCTTAAATGAGCAGTTCTTC | CASSLGLAGALNEQFF | TRBV4-3 | - | TRBD2 | TRBJ2-1
TGCAGCGTTCTACTCCAGGGGATGAACACTGAAGCTTTCTTT | CSVLLQGMNTEAFF | TRBV29-1 | few | - | TRBJ1-1
TGTGCCAGCAGTGCCTTAGACAGGGACGAAGCTTTCTTT | CASSALDRDEAFF | TRBV25-1 | - | TRBD1 | TRBJ1-1
TGTGCCAGCAGCGTTGACAGTAGAGCGGGCAATGAGCAGTTCTTC | CASSVDSRAGNEQFF | TRBV2 | - | - | TRBJ2-1
TGTGCCAGCAGGCCTACAGGGGTTCAGGAGCAGTACTTC | CASRPTGVQEQYF | TRBV7-2 | once | TRBD1 | TRBJ2-7
TGTGCCAGCAGCCCCACAGGGTTCCCCTACAATGAGCAGTTCTTC | CASSPTGFPYNEQFF | TRBV9 | - | - | TRBJ2-1
TGTGCCTGGAGTGCCATCCCCGGGAGTATATCCTATGGCTACACCTTC | CAWSAIPGSISYGYTF | TRBV30 | - | - | TRBJ1-2
TGTGCCAGCAGCCAAGAGGGACAGAGGTATGGCTACACCTTC | CASSQEGQRYGYTF | TRBV4-2 | - | TRBD1 | TRBJ1-2
TGCGCCAGCACCGGACAGGTTGGGGAAAAACTGTTTTTT | CASTGQVGEKLFF | TRBV10-2 | - | TRBD1 | TRBJ1-4
TGTGCCAGCAGCTTACGAGACGGGGGTTTAGGCCAAGAGACCCAGTACTTC | CASSLRDGGLGQETQYF | TRBV11-2 | once | - | TRBJ2-5
TGTGCCAGCAGTGAAGCCCCGGGGGGACCCCAAGAGACCCAGTACTTC | CASSEAPGGPQETQYF | TRBV6-1 | few | TRBD2 | TRBJ2-5
TGTGCCAGCAGGTTGGGAGCCGGGGAGCTGTTTTTT | CASRLGAGELFF | TRBV2 | - | - | TRBJ2-2
TGTGCCAGCAAGTCGAACGGTTTTAGCTCCTACGAGCAGTACTTC | CASKSNGFSSYEQYF | TRBV27 | - | - | TRBJ2-7
TGTGCCAGCTTCAAGGGACAGGGGGGAGAGACCCAGTACTTC | CASFKGQGGETQYF | TRBV2 | - | TRBD1 | TRBJ2-5
TGTGCCAGCAGGAAACCAGGGGACACGAACTATGGCTACACCTTC | CASRKPGDTNYGYTF | TRBV27 | - | - | TRBJ1-2
TGTGCCAGTAGTAGTGGGGACAGACAGGTCTACGAGCAGTACTTC | CASSSGDRQVYEQYF | TRBV19 | once | TRBD1 | TRBJ2-7
TGCGCCAGCAGCCAAGAGCTAGGGACTCGAATTAGCACAGATACGCAGTATTTT | CASSQELGTRISTDTQYF | TRBV4-3 | - | - | TRBJ2-3
TGTGCCAGCAGTACTCTAGGGGCCACTGAAGCTTTCTTT | CASSTLGATEAFF | TRBV25-1 | - | - | TRBJ1-1
TGTGCCAGCAGCTTAGGACAGGGTGGATCACCCCTCCACTTT | CASSLGQGGSPLHF | TRBV7-9 | - | TRBD1 | TRBJ1-6
TGTGCCAGCAGCCCACAGGGGGCAGGTATATCCGAGCAGTACTTC | CASSPQGAGISEQYF | TRBV7-2 | - | TRBD1 | TRBJ2-7
TGTGCCACCCAGGGGGTGCTGAATGAAAAACTGTTTTTT | CATQGVLNEKLFF | TRBV10-3 | - | TRBD1 | TRBJ1-4
TGTGCCAGCAGCTTGGTTTGGACAGGGGGGACAGATACGCAGTATTTT | CASSLVWTGGTDTQYF | TRBV5-6 | - | TRBD1 | TRBJ2-3
TGTGCCAGCAGTGAAAGGCAGGCAGGCAGTAATTCACCCCTCCACTTT | CASSERQAGSNSPLHF | TRBV2 | once | - | TRBJ1-6
TGTGCCAGTGGTGCCGCGGGGGAGCAGTACTTC | CASGAAGEQYF | TRBV28 | - | - | TRBJ2-7
TGCGCCAGCAGCTTTGGGGCAGGGGTTGACAATGAGCAGTTCTTC | CASSFGAGVDNEQFF | TRBV5-1 | few | - | TRBJ2-1